These T cell receptor beta chains were read from a single sample in a study of shared clonotypes between healthy human individuals. The repertoire was sequenced with immunoSEQ multiplex PCR; TCRdb's copy has only in-frame clones and lacks some. This table holds under 2,500,000 clones, approximately 96% found once. Material: naive CD4+ T cells sorted from blood. The receptors here all came from a man aged 18 to 35 in good health. Both conserved end residues are part of each CDR3. D genes are given only for firm matches. Clone size is given for some rows only: seen once, a few or many times, or a class if the clone is expanded.

V	D	J	size	CDR3	DNA
TRBV28	.	TRBJ1-5	.	CASSPGGASNQPQHF	TGTGCCAGCAGTCCCGGAGGGGCTAGCAATCAGCCCCAGCATTTT
TRBV10-1	TRBD1	TRBJ1-1	.	CASSYTGQGRNTEAFF	TGCGCCAGCAGTTACACTGGACAGGGAAGGAACACTGAAGCTTTCTTT
TRBV28	TRBD2	TRBJ2-2	.	CASSLSAGANTGELFF	TGTGCCAGCAGTTTATCGGCGGGGGCGAACACCGGGGAGCTGTTTTTT
TRBV6-5	TRBD1	TRBJ2-7	.	CASSFTRDRENEQYF	TGTGCCAGCAGTTTCACGCGGGACAGGGAAAACGAGCAGTACTTC
TRBV4-1	.	TRBJ2-3	.	CASSQPRDFRVDTQYF	TGCGCCAGCAGCCAACCTCGAGATTTTAGGGTGGATACGCAGTATTTT
TRBV9	.	TRBJ1-6	.	CASSERTVNSPLHF	TGTGCCAGCAGCGAGAGGACAGTTAATTCACCCCTCCACTTT
TRBV18	TRBD1	TRBJ1-1	once	CASSRAIGTANTEAFF	TGTGCCAGCTCACGAGCCATCGGGACAGCGAACACTGAAGCTTTCTTT
TRBV5-1	TRBD2	TRBJ2-1	.	CASYRGGPSSYNEQFF	TGCGCCAGCTACCGGGGGGGGCCCAGCTCCTACAATGAGCAGTTCTTC
TRBV11-2	.	TRBJ2-7	.	CASSPWSLYEQYF	TGTGCCAGCAGCCCCTGGTCCCTCTACGAGCAGTACTTC
TRBV10-3	.	TRBJ2-7	.	CAISGNTGSYEQYF	TGTGCCATCAGTGGGAATACAGGGTCCTACGAGCAGTACTTC
TRBV2	TRBD2	TRBJ2-1	.	CASRSLGGDYNEQFF	TGTGCCAGCAGGAGCCTTGGGGGGGATTACAATGAGCAGTTCTTC
TRBV5-1	.	TRBJ2-1	.	CASRGGYNEQFF	TGCGCCAGCAGAGGGGGCTACAATGAGCAGTTCTTC
TRBV21-1	.	TRBJ2-3	.	CASSIVPRRSPDTQYF	TGTGCCAGCAGCATAGTCCCAAGACGGTCGCCAGATACGCAGTATTTT
TRBV5-1	.	TRBJ2-5	.	CASSSKETAHMTQYF	TGCGCCAGCAGCTCAAAAGAGACAGCCCATATGACCCAGTACTTC
TRBV7-2	TRBD2	TRBJ2-7	.	CASSLRTSGGPYEQYF	TGTGCCAGCAGCCTCCGGACTAGCGGGGGACCCTACGAGCAGTACTTC
TRBV30	.	TRBJ1-3	.	CAQGGLNTIYF	TGTGCCCAGGGAGGGCTAAACACCATATATTTT
TRBV18	TRBD2	TRBJ2-2	.	CASSPKTPGLVNTGELFF	TGTGCCAGCTCACCAAAGACGCCGGGACTAGTGAACACCGGGGAGCTGTTTTTT
TRBV5-6	.	TRBJ1-3	.	CASSLALNSGNTIYF	TGTGCCAGCAGCTTGGCCCTGAACTCTGGAAACACCATATATTTT
TRBV5-1	TRBD1	TRBJ2-7	.	CASSAQGQGLYEQYF	TGCGCCAGCAGCGCGCAGGGACAGGGTCTTTACGAGCAGTACTTC
TRBV4-1	.	TRBJ2-2	.	CASSEESSYANTGELFF	TGCGCCAGCAGCGAAGAGAGTTCGTACGCGAACACCGGGGAGCTGTTTTTT
TRBV5-1	TRBD2	TRBJ2-1	.	CASSRGTSGNRDEQFF	TGCGCCAGCAGCCGAGGGACTAGCGGAAATCGAGATGAGCAGTTCTTC
TRBV10-3	.	TRBJ2-2	.	CAIRQSNTGELFF	TGTGCCATCAGACAGTCGAACACCGGGGAGCTGTTTTTT
TRBV4-1	.	TRBJ2-6	.	CASSQGQASSGANVLTF	TGCGCCAGCAGCCAAGGACAGGCTAGTTCTGGGGCCAACGTCCTGACTTTC
TRBV30	.	TRBJ1-6	.	CAWSLLGSPLHF	TGTGCCTGGAGCCTTTTGGGTTCACCCCTCCACTTT
TRBV18	.	TRBJ1-2	.	CASSRGDYGYTF	TGTGCCAGCTCACGGGGTGACTATGGCTACACCTTC
TRBV6-5	TRBD1	TRBJ2-2	.	CASSRTGSSGELFF	TGTGCCAGCAGTCGGACAGGGTCCTCCGGGGAGCTGTTTTTT
TRBV11-1	TRBD1	TRBJ2-7	.	CASSRDSSYEQYF	TGTGCCAGCAGCCGGGACAGTTCCTACGAGCAGTACTTC
TRBV10-3	.	TRBJ2-3	.	CAISEQGSTDTQYF	TGTGCCATCAGTGAGCAGGGGAGCACAGATACGCAGTATTTT
TRBV5-1	.	TRBJ2-2	.	CASSLSGANTGELFF	TGCGCCAGCAGCTTGTCGGGAGCGAACACCGGGGAGCTGTTTTTT
TRBV5-1	.	TRBJ2-5	.	CASSLAPGLQETQYF	TGCGCCAGCAGCTTGGCGCCAGGGCTTCAAGAGACCCAGTACTTC
TRBV18	.	TRBJ1-1	.	CASSPPSREAFF	TGTGCCAGCTCACCACCCAGCCGAGAAGCTTTCTTT
TRBV6-1	TRBD1	TRBJ1-5	.	CASSGTGKQPQHF	TGTGCCAGCAGTGGGACAGGGAAACAGCCCCAGCATTTT
TRBV5-6	TRBD2	TRBJ2-7	.	CASSRGGVGYEQYF	TGTGCCAGCAGCCGGGGAGGGGTAGGCTACGAGCAGTACTTC
TRBV6-1	.	TRBJ1-2	.	CASSERGANYGYTF	TGTGCCAGCAGTGAACGTGGAGCTAACTATGGCTACACCTTC
TRBV19	.	TRBJ1-2	once	CASRDGGNYGYTF	TGTGCCAGTAGAGACGGGGGTAACTATGGCTACACCTTC
TRBV5-1	TRBD1	TRBJ2-7	.	CASSLDYTRVGTGNEQYF	TGCGCCAGCAGCTTGGACTATACCCGTGTCGGGACAGGGAACGAGCAGTACTTC
TRBV30	TRBD2	TRBJ2-3	.	CAWSWSLADSTDTQYF	TGTGCCTGGAGTTGGAGCCTAGCGGACAGCACAGATACGCAGTATTTT
TRBV6-6	.	TRBJ2-3	.	CASSSVVSDTQYF	TGTGCCAGCAGTTCCGTAGTTTCGGATACGCAGTATTTT
TRBV5-1	TRBD2	TRBJ2-3	.	CASTVGGLAGDTQYF	TGCGCCAGCACCGTTGGCGGACTAGCGGGAGATACGCAGTATTTT
TRBV13	.	TRBJ2-1	.	CASSKGRDNEQFF	TGTGCCAGCAGCAAGGGCAGGGACAATGAGCAGTTCTTC
TRBV5-1	.	TRBJ1-5	.	CASSPGGFEQPQHF	TGCGCCAGCAGCCCGGGGGGCTTTGAACAGCCCCAGCATTTT
TRBV5-4	.	TRBJ1-2	.	CASSLIPEGGYTF	TGTGCCAGCAGCTTGATCCCGGAGGGGGGCTACACCTTC
TRBV9	TRBD1	TRBJ1-5	.	CACPDRGRAQGGQPQHF	TGTGCGTGCCCGGACAGGGGAAGGGCCCAAGGGGGCCAGCCCCAGCATTTT
TRBV6-5	.	TRBJ2-2	.	CASSRGPTGELFF	TGTGCCAGCAGCCGTGGACCTACCGGGGAGCTGTTTTTT
TRBV27	.	TRBJ1-1	.	CASSFTGMETAFF	TGTGCCAGCAGTTTTACAGGGATGGAAACAGCTTTCTTT
TRBV5-4	TRBD1	TRBJ2-5	.	CASSLWTGGGQQATQYF	TGTGCCAGCAGCTTGTGGACAGGGGGCGGCCAGCAAGCGACCCAGTACTTC
TRBV5-4	.	TRBJ2-3	.	CASSRGAASTDTQYF	TGTGCCAGCAGCCGGGGGGCGGCTAGCACAGATACGCAGTATTTT
TRBV10-1	TRBD2	TRBJ2-5	.	CASSSGLAETQYF	TGCGCCAGCAGTTCCGGACTAGCGGAGACCCAGTACTTC
TRBV5-1	.	TRBJ2-5	.	CASSPSGTTGPQTQYF	TGCGCCAGCAGCCCGTCTGGGACCACAGGGCCTCAGACCCAGTACTTC
TRBV28	TRBD1	TRBJ1-6	.	CASSRVDRDVGPLHF	TGTGCCAGCAGTCGCGTAGACAGGGACGTAGGACCCCTCCACTTT
TRBV20-1	.	TRBJ1-4	.	CSASSREKLFF	TGCAGTGCTAGTTCTAGAGAAAAACTGTTTTTT
TRBV7-3	.	TRBJ1-1	.	CASSLRMNTEAFF	TGTGCCAGCAGCCTTCGTATGAACACTGAAGCTTTCTTT
TRBV5-3	TRBD1	TRBJ1-5	.	CARSLAAMPARGRVSNQPQHF	TGTGCCAGAAGCTTGGCGGCTATGCCAGCGAGGGGGCGCGTAAGCAATCAGCCCCAGCATTTT